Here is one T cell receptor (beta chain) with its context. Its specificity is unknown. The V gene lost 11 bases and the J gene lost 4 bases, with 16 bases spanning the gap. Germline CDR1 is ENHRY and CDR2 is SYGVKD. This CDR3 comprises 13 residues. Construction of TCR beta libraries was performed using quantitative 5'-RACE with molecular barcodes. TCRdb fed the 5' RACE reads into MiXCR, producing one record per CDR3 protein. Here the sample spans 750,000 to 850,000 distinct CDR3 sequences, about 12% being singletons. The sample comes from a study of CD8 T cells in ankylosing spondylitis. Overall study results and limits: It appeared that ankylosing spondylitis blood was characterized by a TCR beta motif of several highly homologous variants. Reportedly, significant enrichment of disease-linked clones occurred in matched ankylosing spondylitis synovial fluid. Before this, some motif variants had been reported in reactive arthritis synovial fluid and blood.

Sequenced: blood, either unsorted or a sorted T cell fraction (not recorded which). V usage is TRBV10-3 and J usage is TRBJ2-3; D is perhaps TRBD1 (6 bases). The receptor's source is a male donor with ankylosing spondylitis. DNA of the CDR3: TGTGCCGCTGAGGGGGTTGGGTCAGATACGCAGTATTTT. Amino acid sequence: CAAEGVGSDTQYF.